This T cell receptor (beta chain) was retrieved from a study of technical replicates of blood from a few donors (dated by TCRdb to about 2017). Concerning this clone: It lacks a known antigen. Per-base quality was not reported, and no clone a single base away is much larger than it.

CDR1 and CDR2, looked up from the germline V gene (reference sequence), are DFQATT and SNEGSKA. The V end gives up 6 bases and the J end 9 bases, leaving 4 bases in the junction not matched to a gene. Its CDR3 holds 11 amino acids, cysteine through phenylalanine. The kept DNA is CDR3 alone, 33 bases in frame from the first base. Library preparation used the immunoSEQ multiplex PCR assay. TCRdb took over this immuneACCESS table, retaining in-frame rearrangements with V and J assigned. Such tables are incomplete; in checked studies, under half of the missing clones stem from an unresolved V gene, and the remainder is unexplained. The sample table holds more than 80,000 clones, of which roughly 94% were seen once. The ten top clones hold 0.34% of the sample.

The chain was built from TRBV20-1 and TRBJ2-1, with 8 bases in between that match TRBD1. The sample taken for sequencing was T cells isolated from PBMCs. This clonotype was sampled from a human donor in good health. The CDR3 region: CSAPRGLEQFF. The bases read TGCAGTGCACCCAGGGGGCTTGAGCAGTTCTTC.